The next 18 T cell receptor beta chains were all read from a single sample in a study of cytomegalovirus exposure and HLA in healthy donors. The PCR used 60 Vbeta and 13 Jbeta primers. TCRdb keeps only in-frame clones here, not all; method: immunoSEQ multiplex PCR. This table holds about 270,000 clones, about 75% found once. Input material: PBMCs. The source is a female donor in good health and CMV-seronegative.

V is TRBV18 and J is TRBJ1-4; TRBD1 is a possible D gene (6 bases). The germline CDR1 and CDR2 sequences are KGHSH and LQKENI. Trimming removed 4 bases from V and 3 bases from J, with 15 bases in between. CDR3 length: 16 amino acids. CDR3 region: CASSRNRQESNEKLFF. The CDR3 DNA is TGTGCCAGCTCACGGAATCGACAGGAGTCTAATGAAAAACTGTTTTTT.

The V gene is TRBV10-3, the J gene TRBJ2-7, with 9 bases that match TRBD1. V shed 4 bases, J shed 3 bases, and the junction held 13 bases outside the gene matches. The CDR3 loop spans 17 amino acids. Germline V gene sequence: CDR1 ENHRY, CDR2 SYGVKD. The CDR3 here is CAISGDRELGDYYEQYF. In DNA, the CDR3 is TGTGCCATCAGTGGGGACAGGGAGCTCGGGGACTACTACGAGCAGTACTTC.

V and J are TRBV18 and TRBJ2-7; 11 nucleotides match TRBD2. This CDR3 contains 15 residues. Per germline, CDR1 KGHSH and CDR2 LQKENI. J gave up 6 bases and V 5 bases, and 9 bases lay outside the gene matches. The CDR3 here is CASSVGLAEVGEQYF. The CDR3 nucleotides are TGTGCCAGCTCAGTGGGACTAGCGGAGGTCGGCGAGCAGTACTTC. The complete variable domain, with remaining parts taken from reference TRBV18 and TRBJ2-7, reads NAGVMQNPRHLVRRRGQEARLRCSPMKGHSHVYWYRQLPEEGLKFMVYLQKENIIDESGMPKERFSAEFPKEGPSILRIQQVVRGDSAAYFCASSVGLAEVGEQYFGPGTRLTVT.

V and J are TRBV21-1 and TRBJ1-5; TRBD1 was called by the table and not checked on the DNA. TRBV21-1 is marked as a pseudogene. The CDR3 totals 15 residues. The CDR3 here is CASSKAGTENQPQHF. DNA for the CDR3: TGTGCCAGCAGCAAAGCCGGGACAGAGAATCAGCCCCAGCATTTT.

CDR3 residues: CASSGTGNNNQPQHF. DNA of the CDR3: TGTGCCAGCAGCGGAACAGGGAACAACAATCAGCCCCAGCATTTT. The chain recombines TRBV9 with TRBJ1-5; D is perhaps TRBD1 (6 bases). CDR3 length equals 15 residues. V was trimmed by 3 bases and J by 3 bases, leaving 13 bases between them. Looked up from germline, CDR1 is SGDLS and CDR2 is YYNGEE. Together with reference TRBV9 and TRBJ1-5, the CDR3 gives the full variable domain: DSGVTQTPKHLITATGQRVTLRCSPRSGDLSVYWYQQSLDQGLQFLIQYYNGEERAKGNILERFSAQQFPDLHSELNLSSLELGDSALYFCASSGTGNNNQPQHFGDGTRLSIL.

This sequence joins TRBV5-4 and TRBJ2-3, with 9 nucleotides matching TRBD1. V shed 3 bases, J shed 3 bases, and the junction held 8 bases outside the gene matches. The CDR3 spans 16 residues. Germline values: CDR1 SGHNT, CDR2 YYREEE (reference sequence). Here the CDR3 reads CASSSRDRVWTDTQYF. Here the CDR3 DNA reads TGTGCCAGCAGCTCCCGGGACAGGGTATGGACAGATACGCAGTATTTT.

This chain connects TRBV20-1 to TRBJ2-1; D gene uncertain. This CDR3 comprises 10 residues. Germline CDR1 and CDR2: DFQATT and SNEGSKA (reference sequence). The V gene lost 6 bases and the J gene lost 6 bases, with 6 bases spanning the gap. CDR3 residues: CSALSNEQFF. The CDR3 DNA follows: TGCAGTGCCCTCTCCAATGAGCAGTTCTTC.

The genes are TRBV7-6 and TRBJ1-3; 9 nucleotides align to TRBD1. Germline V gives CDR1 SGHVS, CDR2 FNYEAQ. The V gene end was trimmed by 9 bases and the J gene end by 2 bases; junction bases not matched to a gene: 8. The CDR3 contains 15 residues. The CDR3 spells CASSPRDRAGNTIYF. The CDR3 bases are TGTGCCAGTTCGCCCCGGGACAGGGCTGGAAACACCATATATTTT.

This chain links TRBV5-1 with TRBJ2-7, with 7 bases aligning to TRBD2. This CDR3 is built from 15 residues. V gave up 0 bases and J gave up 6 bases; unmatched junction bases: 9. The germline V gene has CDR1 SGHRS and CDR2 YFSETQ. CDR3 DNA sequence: TGCGCCAGCAGCTTGGCCGGGACTACCTTCTTCGAGCAGTACTTC. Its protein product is CASSLAGTTFFEQYF.

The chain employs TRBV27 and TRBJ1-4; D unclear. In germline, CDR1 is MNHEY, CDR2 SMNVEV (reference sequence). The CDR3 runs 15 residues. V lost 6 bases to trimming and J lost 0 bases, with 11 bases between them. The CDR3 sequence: CASSSLQSTNEKLFF. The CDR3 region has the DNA TGTGCCAGCAGCTCCTTACAGTCAACTAATGAAAAACTGTTTTTT.

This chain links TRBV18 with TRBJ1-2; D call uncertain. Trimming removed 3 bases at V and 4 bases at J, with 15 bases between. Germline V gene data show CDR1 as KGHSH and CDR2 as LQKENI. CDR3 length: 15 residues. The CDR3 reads CASSPEPLLGYGYTF. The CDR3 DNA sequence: TGTGCCAGCTCACCCGAACCCCTTCTCGGCTATGGCTACACCTTC.

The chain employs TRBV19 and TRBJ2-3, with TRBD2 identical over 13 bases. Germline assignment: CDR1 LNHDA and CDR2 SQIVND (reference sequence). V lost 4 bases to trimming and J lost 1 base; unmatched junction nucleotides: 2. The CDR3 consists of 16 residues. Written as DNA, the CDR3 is TGTGCCAGTAGTACAGGACTAGCGGGAGGCACAGATACGCAGTATTTT. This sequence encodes CASSTGLAGGTDTQYF. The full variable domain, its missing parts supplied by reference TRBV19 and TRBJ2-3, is DGGITQSPKYLFRKEGQNVTLSCEQNLNHDAMYWYRQDPGQGLRLIYYSQIVNDFQKGDIAEGYSVSREKKESFPLTVTSAQKNPTAFYLCASSTGLAGGTDTQYFGPGTRLTVL.

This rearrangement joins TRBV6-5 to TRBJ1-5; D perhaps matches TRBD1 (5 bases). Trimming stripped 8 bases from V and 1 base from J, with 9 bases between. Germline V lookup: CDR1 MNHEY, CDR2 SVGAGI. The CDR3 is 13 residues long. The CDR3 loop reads CASGGGSNQPQHF. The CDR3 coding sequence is TGTGCCAGCGGGGGGGGGAGCAATCAGCCCCAGCATTTT.

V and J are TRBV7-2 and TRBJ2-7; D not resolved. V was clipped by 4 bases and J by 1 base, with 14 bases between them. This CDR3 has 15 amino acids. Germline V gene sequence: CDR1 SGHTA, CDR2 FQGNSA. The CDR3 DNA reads TGTGCCAGCAGCTCTACTGCTCAGGTATCCTACGAGCAGTACTTC. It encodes CASSSTAQVSYEQYF.

For the CDR3, the DNA is TGTGCCAGCAGGATACAGGGGCCTGTCACTGAAGCTTTCTTT. Amino acid sequence: CASRIQGPVTEAFF. The genes are TRBV2 and TRBJ1-1; 7 bases agree with TRBD1. The CDR3 totals 14 residues. Trimming removed 6 bases from V and 4 bases from J; junction bases left unmatched: 8. Germline V gene sequence: CDR1 SNHLY, CDR2 FYNNEI.

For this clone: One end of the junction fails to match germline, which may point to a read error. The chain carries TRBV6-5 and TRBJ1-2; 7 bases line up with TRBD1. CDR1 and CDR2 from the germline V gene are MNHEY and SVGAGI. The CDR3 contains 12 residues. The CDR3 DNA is TGTGCCAGCAGTTACTATATGACAGGGAAAGGCTTC. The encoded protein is CASSYYMTGKGF.

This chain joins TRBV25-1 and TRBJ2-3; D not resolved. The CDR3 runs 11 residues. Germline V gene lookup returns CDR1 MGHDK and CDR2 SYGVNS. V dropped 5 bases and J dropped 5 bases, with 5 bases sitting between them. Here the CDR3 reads CASSYGDTQYF. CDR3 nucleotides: TGTGCCAGCAGTTACGGAGATACGCAGTATTTT.

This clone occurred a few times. In DNA form, the CDR3 reads TGTGCCAGCAGCTTGGGTGGAGAGTCCCTGGGCTACGAGCAGTACTTC. Translating gives CASSLGGESLGYEQYF. The chain combines TRBV5-6 with TRBJ2-7; D unresolved. The V gene's germline CDR1 is SGHDT and CDR2 YYEEEE. Trimming left V 0 bases short and J 3 bases short, with 16 bases between. The CDR3 is 16 amino acids. The complete variable domain, with remaining parts taken from reference TRBV5-6 and TRBJ2-7, reads DAGVTQSPTHLIKTRGQQVTLRCSPKSGHDTVSWYQQALGQGPQFIFQYYEEEERQRGNFPDRFSGHQFPNYSSELNVNALLLGDSALYLCASSLGGESLGYEQYFGPGTRLTVT.